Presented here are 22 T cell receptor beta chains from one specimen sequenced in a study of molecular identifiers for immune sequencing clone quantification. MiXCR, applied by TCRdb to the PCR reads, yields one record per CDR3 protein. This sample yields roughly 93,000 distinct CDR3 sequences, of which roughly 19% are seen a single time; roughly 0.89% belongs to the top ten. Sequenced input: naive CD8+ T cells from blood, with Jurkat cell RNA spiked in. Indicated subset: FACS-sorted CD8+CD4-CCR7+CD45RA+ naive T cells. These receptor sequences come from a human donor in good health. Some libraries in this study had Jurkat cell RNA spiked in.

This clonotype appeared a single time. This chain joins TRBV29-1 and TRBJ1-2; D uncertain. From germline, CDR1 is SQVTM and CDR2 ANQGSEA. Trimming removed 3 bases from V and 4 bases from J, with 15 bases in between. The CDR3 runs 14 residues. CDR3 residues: CSVDWETASYGYTF. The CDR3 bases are TGCAGCGTTGATTGGGAAACTGCTAGCTATGGCTACACCTTC. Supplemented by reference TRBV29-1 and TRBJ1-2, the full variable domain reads SAVISQKPSRDICQRGTSLTIQCQVDSQVTMMFWYRQQPGQSLTLIATANQGSEATYESGFVIDKFPISRPNLTFSTLTVSNMSPEDSSIYLCSVDWETASYGYTFGSGTRLTVV.

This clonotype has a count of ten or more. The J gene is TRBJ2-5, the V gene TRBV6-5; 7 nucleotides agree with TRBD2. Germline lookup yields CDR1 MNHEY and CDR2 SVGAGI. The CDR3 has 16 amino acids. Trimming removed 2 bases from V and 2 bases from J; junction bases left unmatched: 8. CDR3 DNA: TGTGCCAGCAGTTACGAGGTAGCGGGCCCGCAAGAGACCCAGTACTTC. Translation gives CASSYEVAGPQETQYF.

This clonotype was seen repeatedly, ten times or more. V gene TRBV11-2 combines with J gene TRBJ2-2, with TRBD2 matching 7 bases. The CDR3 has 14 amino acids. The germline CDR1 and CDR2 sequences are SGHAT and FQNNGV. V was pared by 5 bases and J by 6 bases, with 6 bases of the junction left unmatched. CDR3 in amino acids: CASSPSGVAGELFF. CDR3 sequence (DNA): TGTGCCAGCAGCCCTAGCGGTGTCGCCGGGGAGCTGTTTTTT.

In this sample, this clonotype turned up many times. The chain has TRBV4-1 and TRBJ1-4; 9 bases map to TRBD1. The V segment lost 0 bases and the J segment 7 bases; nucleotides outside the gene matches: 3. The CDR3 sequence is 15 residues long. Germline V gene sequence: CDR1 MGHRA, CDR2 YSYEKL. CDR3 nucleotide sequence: TGCGCCAGCAGCCAAGACCAGACAGGGGGTGAAAAACTGTTTTTT. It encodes CASSQDQTGGEKLFF.

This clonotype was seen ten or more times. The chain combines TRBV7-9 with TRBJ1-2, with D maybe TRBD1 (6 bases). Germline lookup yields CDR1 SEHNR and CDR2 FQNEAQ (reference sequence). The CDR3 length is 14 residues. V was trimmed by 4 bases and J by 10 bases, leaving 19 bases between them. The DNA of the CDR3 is TGTGCCAGCAGCTCGGAGACAGGAACATTTGACTACACCTTC. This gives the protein CASSSETGTFDYTF. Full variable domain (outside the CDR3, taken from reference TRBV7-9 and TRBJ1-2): DTGVSQNPRHKITKRGQNVTFRCDPISEHNRLYWYRQTLGQGPEFLTYFQNEAQLEKSRLLSDRFSAERPKGSFSTLEIQRTEQGDSAMYLCASSSETGTFDYTFGSGTRLTVV.

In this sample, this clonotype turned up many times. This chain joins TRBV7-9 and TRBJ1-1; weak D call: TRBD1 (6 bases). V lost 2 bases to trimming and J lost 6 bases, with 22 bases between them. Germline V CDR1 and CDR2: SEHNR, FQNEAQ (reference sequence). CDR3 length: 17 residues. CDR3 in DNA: TGTGCCAGCAGCTTATCTACAGGGTGGAATCCGATCGCTGAAGCTTTCTTT. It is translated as CASSLSTGWNPIAEAFF.

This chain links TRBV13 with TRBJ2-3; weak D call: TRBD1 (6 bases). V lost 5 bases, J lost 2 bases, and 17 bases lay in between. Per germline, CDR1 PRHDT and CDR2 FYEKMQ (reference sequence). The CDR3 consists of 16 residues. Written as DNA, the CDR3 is TGTGCCAGCAGCCTTCGGGCAGGGGTCCCCACAGATACGCAGTATTTT. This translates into CASSLRAGVPTDTQYF.

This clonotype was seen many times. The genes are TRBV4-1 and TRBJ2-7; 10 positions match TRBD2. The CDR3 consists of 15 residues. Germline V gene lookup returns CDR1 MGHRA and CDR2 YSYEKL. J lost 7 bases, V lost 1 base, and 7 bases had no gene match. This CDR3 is CASSQALAGAREQYF. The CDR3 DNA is TGCGCCAGCAGCCAAGCTCTAGCGGGGGCGAGGGAGCAGTACTTC.

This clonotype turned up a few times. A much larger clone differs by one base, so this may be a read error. The CDR3 bases are TGTGCCAGCAGACCGAACGGCAGGGTCCGGCCAGATACGCAGTATTTT. Translated: CASRPNGRVRPDTQYF. The V call is TRBV5-6, the J call TRBJ2-3; D is possibly TRBD1 (5 bases). The ends were cut back, 5 bases at V and 4 bases at J, with 20 bases in the middle. The CDR3 loop spans 16 amino acids. The germline V gene has CDR1 SGHDT and CDR2 YYEEEE.

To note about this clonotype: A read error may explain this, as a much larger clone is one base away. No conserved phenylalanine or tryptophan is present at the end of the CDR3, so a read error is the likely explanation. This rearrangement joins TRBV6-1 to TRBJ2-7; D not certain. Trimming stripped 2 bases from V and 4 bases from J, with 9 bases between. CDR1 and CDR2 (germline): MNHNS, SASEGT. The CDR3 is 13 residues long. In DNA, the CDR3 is TGTGCCAGCAGTGAAACTTTTGGGTACGAGCAGTACCTC. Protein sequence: CASSETFGYEQYL.

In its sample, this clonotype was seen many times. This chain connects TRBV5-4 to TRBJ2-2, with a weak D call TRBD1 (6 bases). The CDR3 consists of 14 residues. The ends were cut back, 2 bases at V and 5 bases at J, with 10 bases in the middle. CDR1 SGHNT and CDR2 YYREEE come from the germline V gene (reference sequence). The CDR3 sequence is CASSFPGETGELFF. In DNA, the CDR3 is TGTGCCAGCAGCTTCCCAGGGGAAACCGGGGAGCTGTTTTTT.

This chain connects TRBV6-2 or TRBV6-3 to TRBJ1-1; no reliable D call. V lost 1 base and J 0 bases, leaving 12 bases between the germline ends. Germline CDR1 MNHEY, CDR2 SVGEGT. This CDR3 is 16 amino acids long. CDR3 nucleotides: TGTGCCAGCAGTTACTTTATTGGCAGGATGAACACTGAAGCTTTCTTT. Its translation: CASSYFIGRMNTEAFF.

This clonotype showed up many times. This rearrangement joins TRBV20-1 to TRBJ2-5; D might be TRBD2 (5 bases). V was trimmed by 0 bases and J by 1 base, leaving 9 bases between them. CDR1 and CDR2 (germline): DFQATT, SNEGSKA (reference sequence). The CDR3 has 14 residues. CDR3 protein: CSARDLGGQETQYF. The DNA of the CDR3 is TGCAGTGCTAGAGATTTAGGAGGCCAAGAGACCCAGTACTTC.

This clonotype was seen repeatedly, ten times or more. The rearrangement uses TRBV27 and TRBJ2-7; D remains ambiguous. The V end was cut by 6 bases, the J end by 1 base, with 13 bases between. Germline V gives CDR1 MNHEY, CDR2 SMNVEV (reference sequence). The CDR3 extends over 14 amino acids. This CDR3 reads CASSPIDRSYEQYF. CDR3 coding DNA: TGTGCCAGCAGCCCTATCGACCGGTCCTACGAGCAGTACTTC.

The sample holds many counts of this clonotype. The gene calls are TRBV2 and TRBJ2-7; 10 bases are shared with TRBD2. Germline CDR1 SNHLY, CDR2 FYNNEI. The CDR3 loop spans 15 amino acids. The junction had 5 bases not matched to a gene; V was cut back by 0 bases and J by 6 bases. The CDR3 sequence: CASSEALSGGFEQYF. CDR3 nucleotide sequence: TGTGCCAGCAGTGAAGCGCTTAGCGGGGGGTTCGAGCAGTACTTC. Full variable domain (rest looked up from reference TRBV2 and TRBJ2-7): EPEVTQTPSHQVTQMGQEVILRCVPISNHLYFYWYRQILGQKVEFLVSFYNNEISEKSEIFDDQFSVERPDGSNFTLKIRSTKLEDSAMYFCASSEALSGGFEQYFGPGTRLTVT.

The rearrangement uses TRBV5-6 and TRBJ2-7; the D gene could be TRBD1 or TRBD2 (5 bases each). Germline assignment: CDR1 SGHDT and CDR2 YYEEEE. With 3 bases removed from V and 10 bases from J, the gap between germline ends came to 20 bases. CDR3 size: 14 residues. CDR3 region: CASSSSGTIREQYF. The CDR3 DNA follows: TGTGCCAGCAGCTCGTCCGGGACGATCAGGGAACAGTACTTC.

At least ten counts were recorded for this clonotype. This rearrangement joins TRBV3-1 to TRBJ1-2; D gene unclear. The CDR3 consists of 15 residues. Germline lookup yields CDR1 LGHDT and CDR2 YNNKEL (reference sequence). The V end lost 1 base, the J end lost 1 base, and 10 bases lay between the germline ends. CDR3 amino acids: CASSQVNGFNYGYTF. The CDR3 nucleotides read TGTGCCAGCAGCCAAGTAAACGGTTTTAACTATGGCTACACCTTC.

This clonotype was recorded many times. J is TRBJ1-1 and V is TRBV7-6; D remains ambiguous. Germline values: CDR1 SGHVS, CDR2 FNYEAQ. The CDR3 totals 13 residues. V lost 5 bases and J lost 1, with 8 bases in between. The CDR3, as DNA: TGTGCCAGCAGCCCTGGCCCGAACACTGAAGCTTTCTTT. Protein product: CASSPGPNTEAFF.

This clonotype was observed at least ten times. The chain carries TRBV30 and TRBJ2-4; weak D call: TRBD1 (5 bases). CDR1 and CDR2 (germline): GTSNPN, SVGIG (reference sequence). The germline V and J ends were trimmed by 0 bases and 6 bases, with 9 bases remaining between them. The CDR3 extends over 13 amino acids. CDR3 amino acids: CAWSVKGVNIQYF. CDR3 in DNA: TGTGCCTGGAGTGTGAAAGGGGTAAACATTCAGTACTTC.

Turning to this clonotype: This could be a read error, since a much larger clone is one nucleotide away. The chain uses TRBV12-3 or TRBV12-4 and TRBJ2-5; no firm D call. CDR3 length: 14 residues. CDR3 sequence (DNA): TGTGCCAGCAGACCCGACTCGTACCAAGGGACCCAGTACTTC. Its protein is CASRPDSYQGTQYF.

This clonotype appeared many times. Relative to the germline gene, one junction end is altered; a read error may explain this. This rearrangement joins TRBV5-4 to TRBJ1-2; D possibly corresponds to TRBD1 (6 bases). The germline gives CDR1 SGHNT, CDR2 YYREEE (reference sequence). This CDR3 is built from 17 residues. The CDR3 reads CASSLIGGSGTNYGYTF. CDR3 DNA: TGTGCCAGCAGCTTGATCGGGGGCTCGGGAACTAATTATGGCTACACCTTC.

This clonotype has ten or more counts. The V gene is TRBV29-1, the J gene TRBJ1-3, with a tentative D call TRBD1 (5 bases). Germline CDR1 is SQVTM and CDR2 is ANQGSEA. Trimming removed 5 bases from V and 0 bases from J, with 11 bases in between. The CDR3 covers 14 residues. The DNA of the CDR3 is TGCAGCGTTCTTGACAGCAGCTCTGGAAACACCATATATTTT. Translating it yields CSVLDSSSGNTIYF. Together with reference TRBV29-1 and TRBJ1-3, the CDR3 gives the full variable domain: SAVISQKPSRDICQRGTSLTIQCQVDSQVTMMFWYRQQPGQSLTLIATANQGSEATYESGFVIDKFPISRPNLTFSTLTVSNMSPEDSSIYLCSVLDSSSGNTIYFGEGSWLTVV.